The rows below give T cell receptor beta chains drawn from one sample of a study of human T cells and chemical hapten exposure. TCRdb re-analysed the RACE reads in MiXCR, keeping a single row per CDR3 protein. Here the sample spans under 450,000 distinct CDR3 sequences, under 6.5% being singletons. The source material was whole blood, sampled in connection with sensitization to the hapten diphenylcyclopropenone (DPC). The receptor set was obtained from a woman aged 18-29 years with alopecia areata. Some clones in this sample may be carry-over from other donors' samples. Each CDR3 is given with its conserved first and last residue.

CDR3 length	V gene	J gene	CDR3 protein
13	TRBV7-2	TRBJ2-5	CASSLQGSATQYF
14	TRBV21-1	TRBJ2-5	CASINWEWWETQYF
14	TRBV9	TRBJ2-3	CASSVFSSTDTQYF
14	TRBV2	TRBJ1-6	CASSGGTAYSPLHF
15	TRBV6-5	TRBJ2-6	CASSRQTSGANVLTF
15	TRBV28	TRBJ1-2	CASSFGQGPYYGYTF
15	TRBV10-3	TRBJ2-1	CAISEHPGQGDEQFF
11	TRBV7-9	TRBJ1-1	CASNLNTEAFF
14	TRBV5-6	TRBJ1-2	CASSPTGENYGYTF
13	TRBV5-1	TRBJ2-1	CASSLLVYNEQFF
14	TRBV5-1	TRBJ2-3	CASSEGSGTDTQYF
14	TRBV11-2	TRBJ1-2	CASSIDRADYGYTF
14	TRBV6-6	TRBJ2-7	CASSYGRGASEQYF
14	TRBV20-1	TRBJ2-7	CSARGRGSSYEQYF
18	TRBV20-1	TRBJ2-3	CSAKHSFGGPHSTDTQYF
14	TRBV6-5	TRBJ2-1	CASSSLGGVNEQFF
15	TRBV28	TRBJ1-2	CASSFPTGSKGGYTF
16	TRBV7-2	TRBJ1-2	CASSPSSGQGNYGYTF
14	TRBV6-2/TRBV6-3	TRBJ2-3	CASSPGFYTDTQYF
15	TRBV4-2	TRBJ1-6	CASSPGTGQGSPLHF
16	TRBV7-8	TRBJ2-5	CASSLFSAGTKETQYF
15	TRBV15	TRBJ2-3	CATSRDPGGSDTQYF
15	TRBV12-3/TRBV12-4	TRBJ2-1	CASSARDRSYNEQFF
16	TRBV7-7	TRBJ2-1	CASGPLAGPSNNEQFF
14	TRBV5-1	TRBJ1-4	CASGPGTGNEKLFF
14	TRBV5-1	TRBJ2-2	CASSIQRGNGELFF
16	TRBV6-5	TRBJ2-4	CASSGGDSMAKNIQYF
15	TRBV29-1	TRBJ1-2	CSVETLKFSGGGYTF
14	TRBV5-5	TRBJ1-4	CASSLGVTNEKLFF
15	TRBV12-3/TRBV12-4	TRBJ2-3	CASSLSGAGRNTQYF
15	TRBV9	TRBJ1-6	CASSVDPGYNSPLHF
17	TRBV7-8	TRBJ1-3	CASSFGTGDPSGNTIYF
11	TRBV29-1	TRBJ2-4	CSVTNGNIQYF
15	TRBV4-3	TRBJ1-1	CASSQERQGGTEAFF
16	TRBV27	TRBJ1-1	CASISRYHWGDTEAFF
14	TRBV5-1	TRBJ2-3	CASSSRGSADTQYF
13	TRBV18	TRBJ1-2	CASSPPLVEDYTF
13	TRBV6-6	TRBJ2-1	CASSSKNYNEQFF
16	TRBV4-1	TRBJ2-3	CASSQVRGAGTDTQYF
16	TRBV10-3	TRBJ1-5	CAISEAYRNSNQPQHF